These 18 T cell receptor beta chains were all obtained from the same sample, sequenced in a study of shared clonotypes between healthy human individuals. Here immunoSEQ multiplex PCR was the method, and the copy in TCRdb shows in-frame clones only, minus some. This repertoire shows some 500,000 clones, 90% to 96% found once; its top ten account for about 0.064%. The source material was naive CD4+ T cells sorted from blood. Described subset: CD45RA+ positively selected. Source of these receptors: a woman aged 30 to 39 in good health.

The count of this clone is one. V usage is TRBV28 and J usage is TRBJ2-2; no reliable D call. Germline V gene sequence: CDR1 MDHEN, CDR2 SYDVKM. This CDR3 comprises 14 residues. Trimming cost V 6 bases and J 0 bases, with 8 bases left between them. The CDR3 spells CASSYRTNTGELFF. DNA of the CDR3: TGTGCCAGCAGCTACAGAACGAACACCGGGGAGCTGTTTTTT.

The chain is built from TRBV28 and TRBJ1-5; D possibly corresponds to TRBD1 (6 bases). Trimming removed 3 bases at V and 8 bases at J, with 17 bases between. The CDR3 is made up of 15 amino acids. From germline, CDR1 is MDHEN and CDR2 SYDVKM. Written as DNA, the CDR3 is TGTGCCAGCAGTTTGGTAGGGCAGGGGTCAAAGCCCCAGCATTTT. Its protein is CASSLVGQGSKPQHF.

CDR3 residues: CASTEFYGYTF. In DNA form, the CDR3 reads TGTGCCAGCACAGAGTTCTATGGCTACACCTTC. The J gene is TRBJ1-2, the V gene TRBV2, with D unclear. The germline gives CDR1 SNHLY, CDR2 FYNNEI. There are 11 residues in the CDR3. The V and J ends lost 7 bases and 4 bases respectively, with 7 bases between them.

The chain recombines TRBV19 with TRBJ1-4; D gene uncertain. The V gene lost 7 bases and the J gene lost 8 bases, with 17 bases spanning the gap. This CDR3 is 14 amino acids long. Germline V gives CDR1 LNHDA, CDR2 SQIVND (reference sequence). This CDR3 reads CASTPSGTAEKLFF. DNA for the CDR3: TGTGCCAGTACCCCCAGCGGCACAGCAGAAAAACTGTTTTTT. Supplemented by reference TRBV19 and TRBJ1-4, the full variable domain reads DGGITQSPKYLFRKEGQNVTLSCEQNLNHDAMYWYRQDPGQGLRLIYYSQIVNDFQKGDIAEGYSVSREKKESFPLTVTSAQKNPTAFYLCASTPSGTAEKLFFGSGTQLSVL.

The rearrangement joins TRBV5-1 to TRBJ1-5; D not resolved. CDR3 length equals 15 residues. The V end lost 0 bases, the J end lost 7 bases, and 14 bases lay between the germline ends. Germline loops: CDR1 SGHRS, CDR2 YFSETQ. The CDR3, as DNA: TGCGCCAGCAGCTTGGGGTTTGGGTCGGGGCAGCCCCAGCATTTT. Protein sequence: CASSLGFGSGQPQHF.

The chain carries TRBV18 and TRBJ2-3; 10 bases are a match to TRBD2. The CDR3 has 14 amino acids. CDR1 is KGHSH and CDR2 is LQKENI in the germline V gene. The J segment lost 3 bases and the V segment lost 5 bases, leaving 2 bases of the junction unmatched. In nucleotides, the CDR3 is TGTGCCAGCTCAGAACTAGCGGGAACAGATACGCAGTATTTT. As protein: CASSELAGTDTQYF.

J is TRBJ2-1 and V is TRBV29-1; D is unclear. From germline, CDR1 is SQVTM and CDR2 ANQGSEA. The CDR3 length is 10 residues. Trimming took 5 bases from V and 5 from J, leaving 4 bases between them. The chain's CDR3 is CSVYDNEQFF. In DNA form, the CDR3 reads TGCAGCGTTTATGACAATGAGCAGTTCTTC.

This chain's CDR3 is CASRAPGQASYEQYF. DNA for the CDR3: TGTGCCAGTAGGGCCCCGGGACAGGCCAGCTACGAGCAGTACTTC. The chain has TRBV19 and TRBJ2-7, with 8 bases that match TRBD1. The CDR3 is made up of 15 amino acids. In germline, CDR1 is LNHDA, CDR2 SQIVND (reference sequence). Unmatched junction bases numbered 10, after V lost 6 bases and J lost 3 bases.

This clone came up once. The chain uses TRBV28 and TRBJ1-1; the D is unclear. The CDR3 runs to 12 residues. Trimming took off 3 bases at V and 9 bases at J, with 11 bases between the two ends. The germline V gene has CDR1 MDHEN and CDR2 SYDVKM. The CDR3 DNA sequence: TGTGCCAGCAGTTTTGTGGCAGGCAAAGCTTTCTTT. Translating it yields CASSFVAGKAFF.

This clone was seen a single time. The rearrangement links TRBV5-1 to TRBJ1-5; 7 bases are shared with TRBD1. The CDR3 has 13 residues. V dropped 4 bases and J dropped 5; count of bases not matched to a gene: 3. Germline CDR1 SGHRS, CDR2 YFSETQ. CDR3 bases: TGCGCCAGCAGCCAGGGGACAGATCAGCCCCAGCATTTT. Translated, it gives CASSQGTDQPQHF.

The gene calls are TRBV28 and TRBJ2-1; tentatively, D is TRBD1 or TRBD2 (5 bases each). The CDR3 runs 14 residues. Trimming took 7 bases from V and 2 from J, leaving 12 bases between them. The germline V gene has CDR1 MDHEN and CDR2 SYDVKM. The CDR3 bases are TGTGCCAGCATGGGGTGGGACCCCTACAATGAGCAGTTCTTC. Protein: CASMGWDPYNEQFF.

The chain joins TRBV7-2 to TRBJ1-5; D gene uncertain. CDR1 is SGHTA and CDR2 is FQGNSA in the germline V gene. CDR3 size: 15 residues. V was cut by 5 bases and J by 1 base, with 12 bases left in between. The CDR3 here is CASSPTGTSNQPQHF. CDR3 DNA: TGTGCCAGCAGCCCCACGGGCACCAGCAATCAGCCCCAGCATTTT.

The CDR3 DNA is TGTGCCAGCAGCTCCGTTAGACTAGCAGTCTACAATGAGCAGTTCTTC. Amino acids: CASSSVRLAVYNEQFF. This chain joins TRBV7-8 and TRBJ2-1, with TRBD2 matching over 7 bases. V dropped 4 bases and J dropped 3; count of bases not matched to a gene: 9. The CDR3 is 16 residues long. Germline assignment: CDR1 SGHVS and CDR2 FQNEAQ.

To note about this clone: This specimen includes other DNA sequences encoding the same CDR3. Written as DNA, the CDR3 is TGCAGTGCTAGACGGCAAGAGACCCAGTACTTC. Translated, it gives CSARRQETQYF. The genes are TRBV20-1 and TRBJ2-5; D is unresolved. The CDR3 totals 11 residues. Looked up from germline, CDR1 is DFQATT and CDR2 is SNEGSKA (reference sequence). V was clipped by 2 bases and J by 2 bases, with 3 bases between them.

The genes are TRBV19 and TRBJ1-3, with no clear D. The CDR3 totals 13 residues. Per germline, CDR1 LNHDA and CDR2 SQIVND (reference sequence). V lost 2 bases to trimming and J lost 4 bases, with 6 bases between them. Here the CDR3 DNA reads TGTGCCAGTAGTATACCCAGCGGAAACACCATATATTTT. Translated: CASSIPSGNTIYF.

Points on this clone: The sample carries other DNA sequences with the same CDR3. The rearrangement joins TRBV18 to TRBJ2-5; 7 bases map to TRBD2. The germline gives CDR1 KGHSH, CDR2 LQKENI. This CDR3 is built from 13 residues. V was clipped by 0 bases and J by 5 bases; unmatched bases: 0. The CDR3, as DNA: TGTGCCAGCTCACCACCGGGGGGGGAGACCCAGTACTTC. Amino acid sequence: CASSPPGGETQYF.

The chain combines TRBV5-1 with TRBJ1-1, with 10 bases identical to TRBD1. The V gene's germline CDR1 is SGHRS and CDR2 YFSETQ. Trimming cost V 0 bases and J 7 bases; bases outside gene matches: 6. CDR3 length: 15 amino acids. CDR3 sequence: CASSLGDRGMGEAFF. Here the CDR3 DNA reads TGCGCCAGCAGCTTGGGGGACAGGGGAATGGGTGAAGCTTTCTTT.

The gene calls are TRBV19 and TRBJ2-1; D call uncertain. Trimming pared 3 bases from V and 5 bases from J, leaving 14 bases between. Germline V gene lookup returns CDR1 LNHDA and CDR2 SQIVND (reference sequence). This CDR3 has 15 amino acids. The CDR3 DNA is TGTGCCAGTAGTATCTCGTGGGTTTTGGACAATGAGCAGTTCTTC. Protein: CASSISWVLDNEQFF.